This TCR beta chain was profiled in a study of T cell clones after liver transplantation. Turning to the study itself: Until 12-24 months post-transplant, subjects got standard immunosuppression and no induction. Study findings and constraints: In a couple of subjects, few donor cells limited the measurable donor-reactive repertoire.

Worth noting for this clone: No antigen is known for it.

This table comes from immunoSEQ multiplex PCR, and its TCRdb copy is limited to in-frame clones, with some not included. The sample lists roughly 70,000 clones; roughly 90% were seen once. CDR3 length: 18 amino acids. CDR1 is PRHDT, CDR2 FYEKMQ, per germline (reference sequence). Trimming left V 2 bases short and J 7 bases short, with 23 bases between. Sequencing used CD4+ T cells from blood, obtained before liver transplant. The gene calls are TRBV13 and TRBJ2-2; D possibly corresponds to TRBD1 (5 bases). This clonotype was sampled from a human donor who received a liver transplant. The CDR3: CASSLRSIVSPRGGELFF. The CDR3 DNA is TGTGCCAGCAGCTTAAGGTCGATAGTGTCCCCAAGGGGCGGGGAGCTGTTTTTT.